A selection of T cell receptor beta chains follows, all from one sample in a study of cytomegalovirus exposure and HLA in healthy donors. Method: immunoSEQ multiplex PCR; TCRdb's copy keeps in-frame clones and lacks some. The repertoire consists of some 250,000 clones, with about 81% occurring once and the leading ten covering over 5%. Sequences were obtained from PBMCs. These receptor sequences come from a middle-aged woman in good health and CMV-seropositive. Each CDR3 is given with its conserved first and last residue. A D gene is named only where the DNA matches it firmly. A clone size is listed for some rows: how often the clone was seen (once, few, many), or a class if it is expanded.

abundance: .
v_gene: TRBV6-5
j_gene: TRBJ1-2
d_gene: .
CDR3nt: TGTGCCAGCAGTTACAACAGAAACTATGGCTACACCTTC
CDR3aa: CASSYNRNYGYTF

abundance: .
v_gene: TRBV7-2
j_gene: TRBJ2-5
d_gene: .
CDR3nt: TGTGCCAGCAGCTTAGCGCCTGGCACCCAAGAGACCCAGTACTTC
CDR3aa: CASSLAPGTQETQYF

abundance: .
v_gene: TRBV11-3
j_gene: TRBJ2-3
d_gene: .
CDR3nt: TGTGCCACCCAGAAATACGCAGATACGCAGTATTTT
CDR3aa: CATQKYADTQYF

abundance: .
v_gene: TRBV5-4
j_gene: TRBJ2-3
d_gene: TRBD2
CDR3nt: TGTGCCAGCAGCTCGTTGGATAGCGGGATGGGGGGTACGCAGTATTTT
CDR3aa: CASSSLDSGMGGTQYF

abundance: .
v_gene: TRBV27
j_gene: TRBJ2-1
d_gene: TRBD1
CDR3nt: TGTGCCAGCAGAATACTTGCCCGGACAGGGGGAATCTACAATGAGCAGTTCTTC
CDR3aa: CASRILARTGGIYNEQFF

abundance: .
v_gene: TRBV9
j_gene: TRBJ1-4
d_gene: .
CDR3nt: TGTGCCAGCAGCTTAGACACAGGGAATGAAAAACTGTTTTTT
CDR3aa: CASSLDTGNEKLFF

abundance: .
v_gene: TRBV30
j_gene: TRBJ2-7
d_gene: .
CDR3nt: TGTGCCTGGAGTGTAGGGCAGGGCTACGAGCAGTACTTC
CDR3aa: CAWSVGQGYEQYF

abundance: .
v_gene: TRBV4-1
j_gene: TRBJ2-7
d_gene: TRBD2
CDR3nt: TGCGCCAGCAGCCAAGTAGCGGGAGGGCCCTACGAGCAGTACTTC
CDR3aa: CASSQVAGGPYEQYF

abundance: .
v_gene: TRBV7-8
j_gene: TRBJ1-2
d_gene: TRBD1
CDR3nt: TGTGCCAGCAGCCCGTGGACAGGCGCGAACTATGGCTACACCTTC
CDR3aa: CASSPWTGANYGYTF

abundance: .
v_gene: TRBV20-1
j_gene: TRBJ1-2
d_gene: .
CDR3nt: TGCAGTGCTAGAGCGCAGGGTAGCTACACCTTC
CDR3aa: CSARAQGSYTF

abundance: few
v_gene: TRBV25-1
j_gene: TRBJ1-5
d_gene: TRBD1
CDR3nt: TGTGCCAGCAGTGCCTCCGGGACAGGAAATCAGCCCCAGCATTTT
CDR3aa: CASSASGTGNQPQHF

abundance: .
v_gene: TRBV7-6
j_gene: TRBJ1-3
d_gene: .
CDR3nt: TGTGCCAGCAGCTTGCGGGCAGGAGGGGCGGCTGGAAACACCATATATTTT
CDR3aa: CASSLRAGGAAGNTIYF

abundance: few
v_gene: TRBV11-3
j_gene: TRBJ2-3
d_gene: .
CDR3nt: TGTGCCAGCAGCTCCCAGACTGAGAAAAGGTATTTT
CDR3aa: CASSSQTEKRYF

abundance: .
v_gene: TRBV28
j_gene: TRBJ2-7
d_gene: TRBD1
CDR3nt: TGTGCCAGCAGCTTATCCGGGACAGGGGGCCACGAGCAGTACTTC
CDR3aa: CASSLSGTGGHEQYF

abundance: once
v_gene: TRBV30
j_gene: TRBJ2-3
d_gene: .
CDR3nt: TGTGCCTGGAGCTGGAGGGATACGCAGTATTTT
CDR3aa: CAWSWRDTQYF

abundance: .
v_gene: TRBV12-2
j_gene: TRBJ1-5
d_gene: .
CDR3nt: TGTGCAAGTCGCTTAGGCGACAGGGGTAGCAATCAGCCCCAGCATTTT
CDR3aa: CASRLGDRGSNQPQHF

abundance: .
v_gene: TRBV7-2
j_gene: TRBJ2-7
d_gene: TRBD2
CDR3nt: TGTGCCAGCAGCTTCAGCGGGGTGCAGTACTTC
CDR3aa: CASSFSGVQYF

abundance: .
v_gene: TRBV7-2
j_gene: TRBJ1-5
d_gene: TRBD1
CDR3nt: TGTGCCAGCAGCTTATCCGGGACAGGGAATCAGCCCCAGCATTTT
CDR3aa: CASSLSGTGNQPQHF

abundance: .
v_gene: TRBV14
j_gene: TRBJ1-1
d_gene: TRBD1
CDR3nt: TGTGCCAGCAGCCACAGGGGAAGGTGGACAGGTACTGAAGCTTTCTTT
CDR3aa: CASSHRGRWTGTEAFF

abundance: .
v_gene: TRBV5-1
j_gene: TRBJ1-4
d_gene: TRBD1
CDR3nt: TGCGCCAGCAGCTTAGGCACAGGGGGCTTCGATGAAAAACTGTTTTTT
CDR3aa: CASSLGTGGFDEKLFF

abundance: few
v_gene: TRBV25-1
j_gene: TRBJ1-3
d_gene: .
CDR3nt: TGTGCCAGCAGTGAATATTGGAGGGGTTCTGGAAACACCATATATTTT
CDR3aa: CASSEYWRGSGNTIYF

abundance: .
v_gene: TRBV28
j_gene: TRBJ1-5
d_gene: TRBD1
CDR3nt: TGTGCCAGCATATCAGGGACAGGAGATCAGCCCCAGCATTTT
CDR3aa: CASISGTGDQPQHF

abundance: .
v_gene: TRBV6-5
j_gene: TRBJ1-1
d_gene: TRBD1
CDR3nt: TGTGCCTGCTGCAGGGGGCGCGACACTGAAGCTTTCTTT
CDR3aa: CACCRGRDTEAFF

abundance: .
v_gene: TRBV4-1
j_gene: TRBJ1-4
d_gene: .
CDR3nt: TGCGCCAGCAGCCAAGTGGGTGGGGGGGCAGGGACTAATGAAAAACTGTTTTTT
CDR3aa: CASSQVGGGAGTNEKLFF

abundance: .
v_gene: TRBV11-3
j_gene: TRBJ1-2
d_gene: .
CDR3nt: TGTGCCAGCAGCTTAGGGGGGCGCCGGCAAAATGGCTACACCTTC
CDR3aa: CASSLGGRRQNGYTF

abundance: .
v_gene: TRBV12-5
j_gene: TRBJ2-1
d_gene: TRBD2
CDR3nt: TGTGCTAGTGGTCCCGGACTAGCGGATGAGCAGTTCTTC
CDR3aa: CASGPGLADEQFF

abundance: .
v_gene: TRBV7-9
j_gene: TRBJ2-1
d_gene: .
CDR3nt: TGTGCCAGCAGCGGGGCGCCACGCTCCTACAATGAGCAGTTCTTC
CDR3aa: CASSGAPRSYNEQFF

abundance: .
v_gene: TRBV7-2
j_gene: TRBJ2-7
d_gene: TRBD1
CDR3nt: TGTGCCAGCAGCTTAGACAGGGGATCGAGGTACGAGCAGTACTTC
CDR3aa: CASSLDRGSRYEQYF

abundance: .
v_gene: TRBV6-4
j_gene: TRBJ2-7
d_gene: .
CDR3nt: TGTGCCAGCAGTGTGGCAGGGTACTATTCATCTTACGAGCAGTACTTC
CDR3aa: CASSVAGYYSSYEQYF

abundance: .
v_gene: TRBV6-1
j_gene: TRBJ2-7
d_gene: TRBD2
CDR3nt: TGTGCCAGCAGGGGCGGACTAGCGGGAAACTACGAGCAGTACTTC
CDR3aa: CASRGGLAGNYEQYF

abundance: .
v_gene: TRBV11-2
j_gene: TRBJ2-3
d_gene: TRBD2
CDR3nt: TGTGCCAGCAGCTTAGCTAGCGGGGGAGGGCAAGATACGCAGTATTTT
CDR3aa: CASSLASGGGQDTQYF

abundance: .
v_gene: TRBV29-1
j_gene: TRBJ1-2
d_gene: TRBD1
CDR3nt: TGCAGCGTTGAAGGGACCCAGGGGGCTGACTATGGCTACACCTTC
CDR3aa: CSVEGTQGADYGYTF

abundance: .
v_gene: TRBV30
j_gene: TRBJ1-5
d_gene: TRBD1
CDR3nt: TGTGCCTGGAGTGTACAGGGGATGGGGAATCAGCCCCAGCATTTT
CDR3aa: CAWSVQGMGNQPQHF

abundance: .
v_gene: TRBV11-2
j_gene: TRBJ2-3
d_gene: .
CDR3nt: TGTGCCAGCAGCTTAGTTTCGGGAAGCACAGATACGCAGTATTTT
CDR3aa: CASSLVSGSTDTQYF

abundance: .
v_gene: TRBV9
j_gene: TRBJ1-2
d_gene: .
CDR3nt: TGTGCCAGCAGCCCGGAGGCAGTAAACCAGGGCTACACCTTC
CDR3aa: CASSPEAVNQGYTF

abundance: .
v_gene: TRBV7-8
j_gene: TRBJ1-2
d_gene: .
CDR3nt: TGTGCCAGCAGCGAACAGGGCTTGGAGGGCTACACCTTC
CDR3aa: CASSEQGLEGYTF

abundance: .
v_gene: TRBV13
j_gene: TRBJ1-6
d_gene: .
CDR3nt: TGTGCCAGCAGCTCGGGAACTTTGCCCCTCCACTTT
CDR3aa: CASSSGTLPLHF

abundance: .
v_gene: TRBV27
j_gene: TRBJ1-2
d_gene: .
CDR3nt: TGTGCCAGCAGTTTATCATCGGGGGGCGGCTACACCTTC
CDR3aa: CASSLSSGGGYTF

abundance: .
v_gene: TRBV18
j_gene: TRBJ1-1
d_gene: .
CDR3nt: TGTGCCAGCTCCACGGGACAGAACACTGAAGCTTTCTTT
CDR3aa: CASSTGQNTEAFF

abundance: few
v_gene: TRBV7-9
j_gene: TRBJ2-7
d_gene: .
CDR3nt: TGTGCCAGCAGCTTAGATCCCCTCTACAGGGCGAGAGACGAGCAGTACTTC
CDR3aa: CASSLDPLYRARDEQYF

abundance: once
v_gene: TRBV7-8
j_gene: TRBJ1-1
d_gene: .
CDR3nt: TGTGCCAGCAGCTCCGTCCCTACAGGGAACACTGAAGCTTTCTTT
CDR3aa: CASSSVPTGNTEAFF

abundance: .
v_gene: TRBV7-2
j_gene: TRBJ1-1
d_gene: .
CDR3nt: TGTGCCAGCAGCCTCCGGGAGGCTATATCTGAAGCTTTCTTT
CDR3aa: CASSLREAISEAFF

abundance: .
v_gene: TRBV7-2
j_gene: TRBJ2-7
d_gene: .
CDR3nt: TGTGCCAGCAGCTTAGTTGGGGCCTCGGCCCGTTACGAGCAGTACTTC
CDR3aa: CASSLVGASARYEQYF

abundance: .
v_gene: TRBV30
j_gene: TRBJ1-5
d_gene: .
CDR3nt: TGTGCCTGGAACCCTGGGGGGGGAGTCGGAAGCAATCAGCCCCAGCATTTT
CDR3aa: CAWNPGGGVGSNQPQHF

abundance: .
v_gene: TRBV4-1
j_gene: TRBJ2-7
d_gene: TRBD2
CDR3nt: TGCGCCAGCAGCCAAGATAGGAGACTAGCGGGGAGATACTCCTACGAGCAGTACTTC
CDR3aa: CASSQDRRLAGRYSYEQYF

abundance: .
v_gene: TRBV6-1
j_gene: TRBJ2-2
d_gene: .
CDR3nt: TGTGCCAGCAGTGAAGTTAGAACGAACACCGGGGAGCTGTTTTTT
CDR3aa: CASSEVRTNTGELFF

abundance: .
v_gene: TRBV19
j_gene: TRBJ2-3
d_gene: .
CDR3nt: TGTGCCAGTAGTAAAGTTCCGGGGTGGGTGGGCACAGATACGCAGTATTTT
CDR3aa: CASSKVPGWVGTDTQYF